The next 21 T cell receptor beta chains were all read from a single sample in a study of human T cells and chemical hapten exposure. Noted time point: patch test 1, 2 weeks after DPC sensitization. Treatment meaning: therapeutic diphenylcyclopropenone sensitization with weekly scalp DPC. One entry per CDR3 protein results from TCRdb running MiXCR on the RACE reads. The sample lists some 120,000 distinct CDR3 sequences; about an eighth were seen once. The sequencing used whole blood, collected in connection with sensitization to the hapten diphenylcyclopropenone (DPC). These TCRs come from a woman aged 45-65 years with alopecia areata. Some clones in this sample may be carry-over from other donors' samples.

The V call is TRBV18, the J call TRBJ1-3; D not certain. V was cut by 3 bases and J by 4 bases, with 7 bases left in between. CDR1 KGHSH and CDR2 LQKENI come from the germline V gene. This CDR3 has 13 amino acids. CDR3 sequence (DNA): TGTGCCAGCTCACCTTCCGGGGGAAACACCATATATTTT. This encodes CASSPSGGNTIYF. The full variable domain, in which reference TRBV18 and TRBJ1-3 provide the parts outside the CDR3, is NAGVMQNPRHLVRRRGQEARLRCSPMKGHSHVYWYRQLPEEGLKFMVYLQKENIIDESGMPKERFSAEFPKEGPSILRIQQVVRGDSAAYFCASSPSGGNTIYFGEGSWLTVV.

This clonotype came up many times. CDR3 nucleotide sequence: TGCAGTGCTAGACGGACAGGGAGGGCGAACACTGAAGCTTTCTTT. Translated: CSARRTGRANTEAFF. The chain recombines TRBV20-1 with TRBJ1-1; 8 nucleotides align to TRBD1. J lost 1 base, V lost 2 bases, and 6 bases had no gene match. The CDR3 has 15 residues. Germline lookup yields CDR1 DFQATT and CDR2 SNEGSKA (reference sequence).

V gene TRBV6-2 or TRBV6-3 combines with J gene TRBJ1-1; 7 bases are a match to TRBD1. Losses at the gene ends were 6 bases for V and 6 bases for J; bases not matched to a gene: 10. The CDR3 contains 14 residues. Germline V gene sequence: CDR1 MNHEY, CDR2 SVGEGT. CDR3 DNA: TGTGCCAGCAGACGTGACAGGGTTTGGGCTGAAGCTTTCTTT. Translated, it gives CASRRDRVWAEAFF.

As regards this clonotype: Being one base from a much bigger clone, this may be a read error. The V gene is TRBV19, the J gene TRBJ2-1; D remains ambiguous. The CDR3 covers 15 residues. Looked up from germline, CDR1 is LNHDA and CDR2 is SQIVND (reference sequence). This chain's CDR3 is CASSILSASYNEPFF. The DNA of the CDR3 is TGTGCCAGTAGTATTCTAAGCGCATCCTACAATGAGCCGTTCTTC.

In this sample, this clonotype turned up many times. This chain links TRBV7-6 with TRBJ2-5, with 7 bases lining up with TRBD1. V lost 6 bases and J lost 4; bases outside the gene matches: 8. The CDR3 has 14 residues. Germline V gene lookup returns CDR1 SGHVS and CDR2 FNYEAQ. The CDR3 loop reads CASSRTGLPETQYF. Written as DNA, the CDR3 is TGTGCCAGCAGTAGGACAGGTCTCCCAGAGACCCAGTACTTC.

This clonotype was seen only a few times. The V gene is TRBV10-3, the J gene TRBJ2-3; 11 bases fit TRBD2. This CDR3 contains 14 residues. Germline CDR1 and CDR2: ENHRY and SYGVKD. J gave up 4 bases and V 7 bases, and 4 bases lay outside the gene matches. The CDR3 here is CAIKGSGGADTQYF. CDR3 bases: TGTGCCATCAAAGGTAGCGGGGGGGCAGATACGCAGTATTTT.

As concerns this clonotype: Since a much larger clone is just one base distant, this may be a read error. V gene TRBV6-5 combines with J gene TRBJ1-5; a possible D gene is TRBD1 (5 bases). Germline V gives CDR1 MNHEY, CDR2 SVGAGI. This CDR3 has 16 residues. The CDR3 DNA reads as TGTGCCAGCAGTTACTCAGGGGTCGCCTCCAATCACCCCCAGCATTTT. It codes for CASSYSGVASNHPQHF.

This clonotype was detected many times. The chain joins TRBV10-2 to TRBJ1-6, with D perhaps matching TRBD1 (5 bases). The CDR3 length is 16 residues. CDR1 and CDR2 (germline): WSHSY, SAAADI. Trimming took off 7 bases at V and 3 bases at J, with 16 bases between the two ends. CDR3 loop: CASTPQGSRYNSPLHF. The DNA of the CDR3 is TGCGCCAGCACTCCCCAGGGATCCCGCTATAATTCACCCCTCCACTTT.

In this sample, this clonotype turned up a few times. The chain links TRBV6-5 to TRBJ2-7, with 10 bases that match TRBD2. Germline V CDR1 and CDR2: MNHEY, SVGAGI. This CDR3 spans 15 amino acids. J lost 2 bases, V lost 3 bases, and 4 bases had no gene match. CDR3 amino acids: CASSYSLAGAYEQYF. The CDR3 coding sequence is TGTGCCAGCAGTTATTCTCTAGCGGGAGCCTACGAGCAGTACTTC.

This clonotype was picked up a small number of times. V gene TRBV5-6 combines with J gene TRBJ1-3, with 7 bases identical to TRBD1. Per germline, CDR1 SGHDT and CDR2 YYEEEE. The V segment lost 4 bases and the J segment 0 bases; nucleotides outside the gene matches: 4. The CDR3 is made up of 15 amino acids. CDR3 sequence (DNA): TGTGCCAGCAGCCGACAGGGTTTCTCTGGAAACACCATATATTTT. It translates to CASSRQGFSGNTIYF.

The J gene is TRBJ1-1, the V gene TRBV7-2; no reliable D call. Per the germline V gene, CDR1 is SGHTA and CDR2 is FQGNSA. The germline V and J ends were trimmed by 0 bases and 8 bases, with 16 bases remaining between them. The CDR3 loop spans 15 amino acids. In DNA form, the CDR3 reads TGTGCCAGCAGCTTAGCGGAAGCAGGAAGGGAGGAAGCTTTCTTT. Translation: CASSLAEAGREEAFF.

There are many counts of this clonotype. The CDR3 spells CASSLRSLTINYGYTF. CDR3 nucleotides: TGTGCCAGCAGTTTACGCTCCCTGACCATTAACTATGGCTACACCTTC. The rearrangement links TRBV12-3 or TRBV12-4 to TRBJ1-2, with D hard to call. Trimming removed 2 bases at V and 1 base at J, with 14 bases between. The CDR3 runs to 16 residues.

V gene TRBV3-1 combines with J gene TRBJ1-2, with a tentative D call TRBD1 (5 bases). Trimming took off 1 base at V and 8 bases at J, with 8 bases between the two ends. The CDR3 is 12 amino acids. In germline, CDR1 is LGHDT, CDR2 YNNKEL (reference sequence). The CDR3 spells CASSQVGEGYTF. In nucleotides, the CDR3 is TGTGCCAGCAGCCAAGTAGGGGAAGGCTACACCTTC.

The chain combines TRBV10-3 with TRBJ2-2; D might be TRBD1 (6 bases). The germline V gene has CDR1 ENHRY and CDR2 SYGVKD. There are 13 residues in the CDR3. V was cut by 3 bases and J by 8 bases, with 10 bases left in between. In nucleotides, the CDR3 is TGTGCCATCAGTGACCCACAGGGAGGGGAGCTGTTTTTT. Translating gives CAISDPQGGELFF.

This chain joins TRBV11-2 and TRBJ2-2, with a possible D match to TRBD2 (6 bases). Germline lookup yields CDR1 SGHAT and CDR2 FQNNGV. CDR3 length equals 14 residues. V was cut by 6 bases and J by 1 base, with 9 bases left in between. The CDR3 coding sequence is TGTGCCAGCAGTTCGGGGGTGAACACCGGGGAGCTGTTTTTT. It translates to CASSSGVNTGELFF. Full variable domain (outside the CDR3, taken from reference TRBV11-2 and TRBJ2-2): EAGVAQSPRYKIIEKRQSVAFWCNPISGHATLYWYQQILGQGPKLLIQFQNNGVVDDSQLPKDRFSAERLKGVDSTLKIQPAKLEDSAVYLCASSSGVNTGELFFGEGSRLTVL.

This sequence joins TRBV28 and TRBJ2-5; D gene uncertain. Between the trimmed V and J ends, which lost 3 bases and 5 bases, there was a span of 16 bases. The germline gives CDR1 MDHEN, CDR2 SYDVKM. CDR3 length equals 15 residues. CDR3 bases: TGTGCCAGCAGTTTTCGTGGTTCCAGGACCGAGACCCAGTACTTC. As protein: CASSFRGSRTETQYF.

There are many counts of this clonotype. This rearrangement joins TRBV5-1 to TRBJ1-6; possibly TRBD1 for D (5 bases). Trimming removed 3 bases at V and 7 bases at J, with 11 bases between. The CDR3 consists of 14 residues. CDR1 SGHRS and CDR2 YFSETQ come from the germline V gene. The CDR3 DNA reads TGCGCCAGCAGCTCGGTCGCAGGGAATTCACCCCTCCACTTT. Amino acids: CASSSVAGNSPLHF.

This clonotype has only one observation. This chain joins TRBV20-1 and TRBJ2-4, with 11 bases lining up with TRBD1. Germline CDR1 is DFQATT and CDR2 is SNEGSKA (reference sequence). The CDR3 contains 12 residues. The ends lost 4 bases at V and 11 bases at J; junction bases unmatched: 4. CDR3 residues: CSANRDRGFQYF. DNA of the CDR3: TGCAGTGCTAACCGGGACAGGGGGTTTCAGTACTTC.

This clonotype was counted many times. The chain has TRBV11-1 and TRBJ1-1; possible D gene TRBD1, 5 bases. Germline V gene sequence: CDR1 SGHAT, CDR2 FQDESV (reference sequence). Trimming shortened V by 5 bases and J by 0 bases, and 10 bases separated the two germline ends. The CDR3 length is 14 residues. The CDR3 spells CASSATEMNTEAFF. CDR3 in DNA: TGTGCCAGCAGCGCGACAGAAATGAACACTGAAGCTTTCTTT.

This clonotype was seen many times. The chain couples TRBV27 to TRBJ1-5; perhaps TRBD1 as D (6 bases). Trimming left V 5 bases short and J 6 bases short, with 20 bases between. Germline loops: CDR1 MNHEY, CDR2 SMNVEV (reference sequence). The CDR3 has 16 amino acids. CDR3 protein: CASSPIGQSSFQPQHF. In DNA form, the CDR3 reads TGTGCCAGCAGTCCCATTGGACAGAGTAGCTTTCAGCCCCAGCATTTT.

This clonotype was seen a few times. The DNA of the CDR3 is TGCGCCAGCAGCCAAGGAGGGACAAACCACGAGCAGTACTTC. Translated: CASSQGGTNHEQYF. V and J are TRBV4-1 and TRBJ2-7, with D possibly being TRBD1 (6 bases). CDR3 length: 14 residues. The V end was cut by 1 base, the J end by 5 bases, with 12 bases between. The germline gives CDR1 MGHRA, CDR2 YSYEKL.